This TCR beta chain was found in a study of blood T cell repertoires in COVID-19. Using immunoSEQ multiplex PCR, the repertoire was profiled, and TCRdb retains in-frame clones only, with some absent. The sample includes around 91,000 clones, 85% of them seen just once. V was clipped by 6 bases and J by 0 bases; unmatched bases: 11. The CDR3 has 17 residues. Germline V CDR1 and CDR2: LNHDA, SQIVND (reference sequence). The rearrangement joins TRBV19 to TRBJ2-1; 7 nucleotides align to TRBD1. The sequence derives from a man older than 75 with acute or convalescent COVID-19. The material sequenced was peripheral blood. The CDR3 spells CASRAILDRSSYNEQFF. The DNA of the CDR3 is TGTGCCAGTAGAGCGATATTGGACAGGAGCTCCTACAATGAGCAGTTCTTC.